Sequencing of this T cell receptor beta chain was carried out in a study of long-term antiretroviral therapy in people with HIV. Study findings and constraints: Nothing was known about ART adherence, viral resistance or changes in therapy. HIV repertoires covered narrower CDR3 length ranges than controls did. Gathering of blood took place between about 2004 and 2018, possibly under older ART regimens.

The libraries were made with immunoSEQ v3.0 at survey level. TCRdb keeps only in-frame clones here, not all; method: immunoSEQ multiplex PCR. The data hold about 24,000 clones, with approximately 88% observed a single time. Deletions cut 2 bases from V and 7 bases from J, with 11 bases between. The CDR3 sequence is 13 residues long. Germline V lookup: CDR1 SGHTA, CDR2 FQGTGA. Concerning this clone itself: The antigen is unknown.

The chain has TRBV7-3 and TRBJ1-2, with D possibly being TRBD1 (6 bases). Sample: unsorted PBMCs, taken 1.8 years before starting antiretroviral therapy. This sequence originates from a man aged 45 to 65 with HIV. This CDR3 reads CASSLHEGGGYTF. The CDR3 bases are TGTGCCAGCAGCTTACACGAGGGGGGTGGCTACACCTTC.